The T cell receptor beta chain under discussion was sequenced for a study of blood T cell repertoires in COVID-19. About the research overall: Sites across the United States, Italy and Spain contributed samples from acute and convalescent COVID-19. In each case, the material was cDNA or gDNA derived from T cells, B-cell-depleted T cells, or PBMCs.

In the original processing: Quantification of nucleated cells was approximated via reference gene primer amplification. Only in-frame clones appear in the TCRdb table, and some are missing; sequencing was by immunoSEQ multiplex PCR. The DNA was the basis for D and trimming; V, J and clone size are from that table. Of roughly 20,000 clones listed, approximately 88% are singletons. The sequence was collected from a human donor in a cohort sampled during active COVID-19. Material for sequencing was peripheral blood.

CDR3 nucleotides: TGTGCCAGCAGTCTAGCGGGCCGAGATTTAGATGAGCAGTTCTTC. It encodes CASSLAGRDLDEQFF. The chain employs TRBV7-9 and TRBJ2-1, with 8 bases lining up with TRBD2. Trimming removed 6 bases from V and 8 bases from J; junction bases left unmatched: 12. The CDR3 consists of 15 residues. Germline V lookup: CDR1 SEHNR, CDR2 FQNEAQ (reference sequence).